This T cell receptor beta chain was sequenced for a study of cytomegalovirus exposure and HLA in healthy donors. Study context: An analysis done earlier identified fewer than 140 million unique TCR beta sequences from approximately 200 million T cells. Study-wide points: Later analysis reportedly placed an Asian-associated ancestry cluster below the roughly 700-donor mean in N-insertions. A later analysis revealed that TCR association rates differed between HLA loci, peaking at DRB1 and bottoming out at HLA-C.

With regard to this clone: What it recognizes is unknown.

Germline V gene data show CDR1 as MDHEN and CDR2 as SYDVKM. Trimming stripped 4 bases from V and 5 bases from J, with 9 bases between. The CDR3 covers 12 residues. With 60 Vbeta and 13 Jbeta primers, the PCR was carried out. Source study methods: The authors later counted about 80 million unique TCR beta chains, some 12 million of them shared. Assay: immunoSEQ multiplex PCR; the TCRdb copy retains only in-frame clones and omits some. V, J and clone size are taken as reported in that table, and D and trimming were inferred from the DNA itself. The sample consists of 110,000 to 150,000 clones, about four fifths of them appearing once.

The receptor was isolated from a female donor in good health and CMV-seronegative. Sequencing was performed on PBMCs. This chain joins TRBV28 and TRBJ2-7; D is possibly TRBD1 (5 bases). The CDR3 nucleotides are TGTGCCAGCAGTTCTACAGGAAACGAGCAGTACTTC. This translates into CASSSTGNEQYF. Combining the CDR3 with reference TRBV28 and TRBJ2-7 gives the whole variable domain DVKVTQSSRYLVKRTGEKVFLECVQDMDHENMFWYRQDPGLGLRLIYFSYDVKMKEKGDIPEGYSVSREKKERFSLILESASTNQTSMYLCASSSTGNEQYFGPGTRLTVT.